Below are 29 T cell receptor beta chains sequenced from a single sample in a study of blood T cells in healthy people across ages. Alongside a J-beta primer mix, a sample-barcoded 5' primer served in a second PCR lasting about 7 to 12 cycles. TCRdb recomputed calls from the 5' RACE reads with MiXCR, one row per CDR3 protein. The sample lists roughly 1.9 million distinct CDR3 sequences; roughly 43% were seen once. Sequenced sample: blood. The receptors derive from a human donor in good health.

The chain is built from TRBV28 and TRBJ2-5; TRBD2 aligns across 8 bases. Germline CDR1 and CDR2: MDHEN and SYDVKM. V lost 4 bases and J lost 8; bases outside the gene matches: 3. The CDR3 covers 12 residues. CDR3 loop: CASSSGGSTQYF. Written as DNA, the CDR3 is TGTGCCAGCAGTTCGGGAGGGTCCACCCAGTACTTC.

V and J are TRBV20-1 and TRBJ1-3, with D perhaps matching TRBD1 (6 bases). This CDR3 is built from 15 residues. V was shortened by 1 base and J by 0 bases, with 10 bases between the two germline ends. The germline V gene has CDR1 DFQATT and CDR2 SNEGSKA (reference sequence). The CDR3 protein is CSARVRGGSGNTIYF. The CDR3 region has the DNA TGCAGTGCTAGAGTCAGGGGCGGCTCTGGAAACACCATATATTTT.

J is TRBJ2-3 and V is TRBV4-3, with TRBD2 matching over 11 bases. V trimming: 0 bases; J trimming: 4 bases; junction bases outside the gene matches: 6. This CDR3 spans 17 amino acids. CDR1 and CDR2 (germline): LGHNA, YSLEER. CDR3 bases: TGCGCCAGCAGCCAAGATATCCTAGCGGGGGGAGCAGATACGCAGTATTTT. This translates into CASSQDILAGGADTQYF.

This clonotype was picked up many times. The gene calls are TRBV29-1 and TRBJ2-5; D possibly corresponds to TRBD2 (5 bases). The V gene lost 6 bases and the J gene lost 0 bases, with 5 bases spanning the gap. Germline CDR1 and CDR2: SQVTM and ANQGSEA. The CDR3 runs to 11 residues. The CDR3 sequence: CSVGNQETQYF. CDR3 DNA: TGCAGCGTCGGGAACCAAGAGACCCAGTACTTC. The entire variable domain, with the rest obtained from reference TRBV29-1 and TRBJ2-5, is as follows: SAVISQKPSRDICQRGTSLTIQCQVDSQVTMMFWYRQQPGQSLTLIATANQGSEATYESGFVIDKFPISRPNLTFSTLTVSNMSPEDSSIYLCSVGNQETQYFGPGTRLLVL.

This chain joins TRBV20-1 and TRBJ2-7; 11 bases fit TRBD1. The CDR3 has 14 amino acids. The trim removed 3 bases at V and 6 bases at J, leaving 7 bases unmatched. From germline, CDR1 is DFQATT and CDR2 SNEGSKA (reference sequence). In DNA form, the CDR3 reads TGCAGTGCTAGGCGCTGGGACAGGGGGGGCGAGCAGTACTTC. This sequence encodes CSARRWDRGGEQYF.

This clonotype was seen repeatedly, ten times or more. The chain uses TRBV29-1 and TRBJ2-1; no firm D call. Germline V gene data show CDR1 as SQVTM and CDR2 as ANQGSEA. This CDR3 has 13 residues. V gave up 1 base and J gave up 3 bases, with 7 bases separating them. The CDR3 DNA sequence: TGCAGCGTTGAAGGGGTGGGCTACAATGAGCAGTTCTTC. Its protein product is CSVEGVGYNEQFF.

The rearrangement joins TRBV10-3 to TRBJ2-1, with 7 bases that match TRBD1. The CDR3 length is 18 residues. The germline V gene has CDR1 ENHRY and CDR2 SYGVKD. The V and J ends lost 4 bases and 8 bases, in that order; junction bases with no gene match: 20. The CDR3, as DNA: TGTGCCATCAGTGGGGGATGGGGGACAGAGCCACCTCACTATGAGCAGTTCTTC. It is translated as CAISGGWGTEPPHYEQFF.

In its sample, this clonotype was seen a few times. The chain uses TRBV5-1 and TRBJ1-4; D is unresolved. Germline V CDR1 and CDR2: SGHRS, YFSETQ. The length of the CDR3 is 15 residues. V lost 4 bases and J 8 bases, leaving 18 bases between the germline ends. The CDR3 DNA follows: TGCGCCAGCAGCGGTGAGGGCTACAGTGGGGAAAAACTGTTTTTT. The encoded protein is CASSGEGYSGEKLFF.

This clonotype appeared a few times. For the CDR3, the DNA is TGCAGTGCTAGTTATCCGGGACAGGGGGTGGGCACTGAAGCTTTCTTT. Residues: CSASYPGQGVGTEAFF. The V call is TRBV20-1, the J call TRBJ1-1; 11 nucleotides agree with TRBD1. V trimming: 3 bases; J trimming: 4 bases; junction bases outside the gene matches: 10. The CDR3 is 16 residues long. Germline V gives CDR1 DFQATT, CDR2 SNEGSKA (reference sequence).

The V call is TRBV12-3 or TRBV12-4, the J call TRBJ2-7, with 9 positions matching TRBD2. J gave up 6 bases and V 3 bases, and 9 bases lay outside the gene matches. The length of the CDR3 is 15 residues. CDR3 sequence (DNA): TGTGCCAGCAGTTTCAGTGGGCGACTAGCGGCCGAGCAGTACTTC. Protein sequence: CASSFSGRLAAEQYF.

The genes are TRBV11-3 and TRBJ2-4; D call uncertain. The J call may not be correct, given that the DNA end is closer to TRBJ2-5. CDR1 is SGHNT, CDR2 YENEEA, per germline. The CDR3 has 14 residues. CDR3 amino acids: CASSLDLDVETQYF. The CDR3 DNA sequence: TGTGCCAGCAGCTTAGATCTTGATGTGGAGACCCAGTACTTC.

The chain combines TRBV4-2 with TRBJ2-1; D uncertain. V lost 4 bases and J lost 8, with 12 bases in between. The CDR3 runs to 13 residues. Germline CDR1 is LGHNA and CDR2 is YNFKEQ. The CDR3 loop reads CASSRGPLDEQFF. The CDR3 DNA reads TGTGCCAGCAGCCGCGGCCCGCTTGATGAGCAGTTCTTC.

A few counts support this clonotype. This chain connects TRBV7-8 to TRBJ2-7, with 7 bases fitting TRBD1. The CDR3 is made up of 16 amino acids. Germline assignment: CDR1 SGHVS and CDR2 FQNEAQ. Unmatched junction bases numbered 15, after V lost 4 bases and J lost 6 bases. The CDR3 is CASSSYRGRATGEQYF. CDR3 nucleotides: TGTGCCAGCAGCTCCTACAGGGGCCGAGCGACCGGCGAGCAGTACTTC.

This clonotype was observed a single time. The genes are TRBV7-9 and TRBJ2-3, with 7 bases aligning to TRBD1. The V segment lost 4 bases and the J segment 4 bases; nucleotides outside the gene matches: 5. The germline V gene has CDR1 SEHNR and CDR2 FQNEAQ (reference sequence). The CDR3 is made up of 14 amino acids. In DNA, the CDR3 is TGTGCCAGCAGCTCTCCGACAGGGCCAGATACGCAGTATTTT. Its protein product is CASSSPTGPDTQYF.

V usage is TRBV20-1 and J usage is TRBJ2-1; D not resolved. Germline V gene data show CDR1 as DFQATT and CDR2 as SNEGSKA (reference sequence). Between the trimmed V and J ends, which lost 2 bases and 3 bases, there was a span of 14 bases. The CDR3 runs to 15 residues. CDR3 region: CSARRRYSLYNEQFF. In DNA, the CDR3 is TGCAGTGCTAGACGAAGATACTCCCTCTACAATGAGCAGTTCTTC.

This clonotype was seen only a few times. This clone may be a read error of a much larger clone one base away. The V gene is TRBV28, the J gene TRBJ1-2, with D uncertain. Per germline, CDR1 MDHEN and CDR2 SYDVKM. Trimming took off 4 bases at V and 3 bases at J, with 15 bases between the two ends. This CDR3 spans 15 amino acids. The CDR3 DNA reads as TGTGCCAGCAGTTACCTCTCTATGGGAGACTATGGCTACACCTTC. Its translation is CASSYLSMGDYGYTF.

This chain links TRBV7-2 with TRBJ2-3; perhaps D is TRBD1 or TRBD2 (5 bases each). There are 16 residues in the CDR3. The germline CDR1 and CDR2 sequences are SGHTA and FQGNSA. V was clipped by 5 bases and J by 4 bases, with 19 bases between them. CDR3 in amino acids: CASSKGPIGSPDTQYF. The CDR3 bases are TGTGCCAGCAGCAAGGGACCCATCGGGTCCCCAGATACGCAGTATTTT. Together with reference TRBV7-2 and TRBJ2-3, the CDR3 gives the full variable domain: GAGVSQSPSNKVTEKGKDVELRCDPISGHTALYWYRQSLGQGLEFLIYFQGNSAPDKSGLPSDRFSAERTGGSVSTLTIQRTQQEDSAVYLCASSKGPIGSPDTQYFGPGTRLTVL.

Only one count was recorded for this clonotype. The chain has TRBV7-9 and TRBJ2-7; 8 bases are a match to TRBD1. CDR3 length: 14 residues. Germline V gene sequence: CDR1 SEHNR, CDR2 FQNEAQ (reference sequence). The V gene end was trimmed by 6 bases and the J gene end by 9 bases; junction bases not matched to a gene: 13. The CDR3 loop is CASSRAGQVSGQYF. CDR3 DNA: TGTGCCAGCAGTCGTGCGGGACAGGTGTCAGGGCAGTACTTC.

This clonotype was counted a few times. The chain uses TRBV2 and TRBJ1-1; 7 bases match TRBD1. V was clipped by 4 bases and J by 7 bases; unmatched bases: 0. Germline assignment: CDR1 SNHLY and CDR2 FYNNEI. This CDR3 contains 11 residues. For the CDR3, the DNA is TGTGCCAGCAGTGGACAGGGTGAAGCTTTCTTT. Its protein is CASSGQGEAFF.

The sample holds a few counts of this clonotype. The J gene is TRBJ2-5, the V gene TRBV3-1; 7 nucleotides agree with TRBD2. The junction had 4 bases not matched to a gene; V was cut back by 4 bases and J by 2 bases. CDR1 and CDR2 (germline): LGHDT, YNNKEL (reference sequence). The CDR3 consists of 14 residues. CDR3 loop: CASSPGGIQETQYF. The DNA for the CDR3 is TGTGCCAGCAGCCCGGGGGGAATACAAGAGACCCAGTACTTC.

There are a few counts of this clonotype. V usage is TRBV6-1 and J usage is TRBJ2-7, with D perhaps assigned TRBD1 or TRBD2 (5 bases each). V was pared by 7 bases and J by 12 bases, with 25 bases between. CDR1 and CDR2 from the germline V gene are MNHNS and SASEGT. The CDR3 runs to 14 residues. In DNA form, the CDR3 reads TGTGCCAGCACCAGGGACGGCTCCTACGAGCAGTGGTACTTC. Its translation: CASTRDGSYEQWYF.

The chain is built from TRBV20-1 and TRBJ2-6; TRBD1 might be the D (6 bases). Germline V gene lookup returns CDR1 DFQATT and CDR2 SNEGSKA (reference sequence). The CDR3 is 16 residues long. The germline V and J ends were trimmed by 0 bases and 7 bases, with 16 bases remaining between them. The CDR3 sequence is CSARDSGTLNANVLTF. Written as DNA, the CDR3 is TGCAGTGCTAGAGATTCCGGGACACTGAACGCCAACGTCCTGACTTTC.

The rearrangement joins TRBV20-1 to TRBJ1-5; 9 bases line up with TRBD1. Germline V CDR1 and CDR2: DFQATT, SNEGSKA (reference sequence). V lost 2 bases to trimming and J lost 3 bases; unmatched junction nucleotides: 17. The CDR3 loop spans 19 amino acids. The DNA for the CDR3 is TGCAGTGCTAGACCCGGACAGGGGTCAGGAAGACCGCCCAATCAGCCCCAGCATTTT. Translating it yields CSARPGQGSGRPPNQPQHF.

The rearrangement joins TRBV6-6 to TRBJ1-1; D gene uncertain. V lost 5 bases to trimming and J lost 10 bases, with 11 bases between them. This CDR3 region has 11 residues. Germline CDR1 is MNHNY and CDR2 is SVGAGI (reference sequence). The CDR3 nucleotides are TGTGCCAGCAGTCCCCGGGGTGGAGCTTTCTTT. Protein: CASSPRGGAFF.

The chain links TRBV7-8 to TRBJ2-5; 11 bases fit TRBD2. Trimming removed 5 bases from V and 5 bases from J; junction bases left unmatched: 10. This CDR3 contains 16 residues. In germline, CDR1 is SGHVS, CDR2 FQNEAQ. CDR3: CASSALSGGDGETQYF. In DNA form, the CDR3 reads TGTGCCAGCAGCGCCCTTAGCGGGGGGGACGGGGAGACCCAGTACTTC.

V usage is TRBV20-1 and J usage is TRBJ2-3, with 10 bases identical to TRBD1. The junction had 5 bases not matched to a gene; V was cut back by 2 bases and J by 3 bases. The germline V gene has CDR1 DFQATT and CDR2 SNEGSKA (reference sequence). The CDR3 loop spans 15 amino acids. The CDR3 loop reads CSARRTGGRTDTQYF. CDR3 nucleotides: TGCAGTGCTAGAAGGACAGGGGGAAGGACAGATACGCAGTATTTT.

The genes are TRBV2 and TRBJ2-1; either TRBD1 or TRBD2 may fit D (5 bases each). Germline loops: CDR1 SNHLY, CDR2 FYNNEI. Trimming cost V 8 bases and J 4 bases, with 12 bases left between them. The CDR3 covers 13 residues. The CDR3 region is CASDRDGYNEQFF. CDR3 bases: TGTGCCAGCGACCGGGACGGGTACAATGAGCAGTTCTTC. Based on the CDR3 plus reference TRBV2 and TRBJ2-1, the full variable domain is EPEVTQTPSHQVTQMGQEVILRCVPISNHLYFYWYRQILGQKVEFLVSFYNNEISEKSEIFDDQFSVERPDGSNFTLKIRSTKLEDSAMYFCASDRDGYNEQFFGPGTRLTVL.

This chain uses TRBV20-1 with TRBJ1-4, with a weak D call TRBD1 (6 bases). V was trimmed by 3 bases and J by 4 bases, leaving 15 bases between them. This CDR3 spans 15 amino acids. Germline-derived CDR1 and CDR2 are DFQATT and SNEGSKA (reference sequence). The CDR3 protein is CSASTGYDSNEKLFF. In nucleotides, the CDR3 is TGCAGTGCTAGCACAGGGTACGATAGTAATGAAAAACTGTTTTTT.

A word on this clonotype: At one end, the junction sequence differs from germline, possibly due to a read error. This chain uses TRBV9 with TRBJ2-5; perhaps TRBD2 as D (7 bases). This CDR3 spans 15 amino acids. Germline loops: CDR1 SGDLS, CDR2 YYNGEE. The CDR3 DNA sequence: TGTGCCAGCGGCGTAGGGGGGGCGCGAGGAGAGACCCAGTACTTC. This codes for CASGVGGARGETQYF.